The present T cell receptor (beta chain) was sequenced within a study of cytomegalovirus exposure and HLA in healthy donors. Points from the study as a whole: One variant, a missense change in DCLRE1C, was linked in a later analysis to TCR beta V- and J-gene trimming. In all likelihood, a cluster of highly shared sequence variants was a sequencing artifact.

Looked up from germline, CDR1 is MDHEN and CDR2 is SYDVKM. V shed 6 bases, J shed 7 bases, and the junction held 14 bases outside the gene matches. This CDR3 spans 15 amino acids. In this sample, this clone turned up once. Antigen specificity is unknown. Researchers ran the PCR with 60 Vbeta and 13 Jbeta primers. Profiled with immunoSEQ multiplex PCR; TCRdb holds only in-frame clones, not every one. The table lists tens of thousands of clones, around 72% of them singletons, with 45% to 60% in the top ten. The receptor was derived from a man aged 45-65 years in good health and CMV-seropositive. The chain couples TRBV28 to TRBJ2-7; TRBD1 agrees at 8 bases. Source material: PBMCs. The CDR3 nucleotides read TGTGCCAGCAGGGGTACCGGGACAGGTGAAATGGAGCAGTACTTC. Translating it yields CASRGTGTGEMEQYF.